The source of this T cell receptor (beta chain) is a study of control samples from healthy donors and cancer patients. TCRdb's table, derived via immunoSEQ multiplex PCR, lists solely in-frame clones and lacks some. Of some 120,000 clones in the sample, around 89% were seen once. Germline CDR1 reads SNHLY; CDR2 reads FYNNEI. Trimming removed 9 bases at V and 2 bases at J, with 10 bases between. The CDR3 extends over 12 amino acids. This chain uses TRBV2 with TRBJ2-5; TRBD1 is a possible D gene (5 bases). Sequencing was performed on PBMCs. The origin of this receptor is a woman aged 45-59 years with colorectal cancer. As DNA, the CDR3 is TGTGCCAGTCTTACAGGACAAGAGACCCAGTACTTC. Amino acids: CASLTGQETQYF. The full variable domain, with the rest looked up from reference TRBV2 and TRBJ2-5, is EPEVTQTPSHQVTQMGQEVILRCVPISNHLYFYWYRQILGQKVEFLVSFYNNEISEKSEIFDDQFSVERPDGSNFTLKIRSTKLEDSAMYFCASLTGQETQYFGPGTRLLVL.